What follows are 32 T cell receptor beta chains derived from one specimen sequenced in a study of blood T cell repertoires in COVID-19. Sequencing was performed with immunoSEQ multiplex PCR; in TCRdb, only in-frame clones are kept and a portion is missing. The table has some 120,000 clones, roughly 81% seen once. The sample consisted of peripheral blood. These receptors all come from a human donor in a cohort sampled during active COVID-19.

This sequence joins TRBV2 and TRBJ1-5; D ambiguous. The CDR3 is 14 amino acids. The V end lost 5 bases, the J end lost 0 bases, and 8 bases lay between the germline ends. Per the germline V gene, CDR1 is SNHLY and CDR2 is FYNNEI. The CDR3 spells CASSQDYSNQPQHF. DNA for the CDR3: TGTGCCAGCAGTCAAGATTATAGCAATCAGCCCCAGCATTTT.

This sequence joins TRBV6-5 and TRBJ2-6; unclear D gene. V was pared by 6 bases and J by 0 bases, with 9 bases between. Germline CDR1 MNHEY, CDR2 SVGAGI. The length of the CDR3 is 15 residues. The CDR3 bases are TGTGCCAGCAGCCGAGCAACCTCTGGGGCCAACGTCCTGACTTTC. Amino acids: CASSRATSGANVLTF.

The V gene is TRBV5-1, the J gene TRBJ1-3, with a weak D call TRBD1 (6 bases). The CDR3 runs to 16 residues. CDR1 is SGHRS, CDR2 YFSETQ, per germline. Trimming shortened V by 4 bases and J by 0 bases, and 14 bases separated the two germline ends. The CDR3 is CASSAGQSSSGNTIYF. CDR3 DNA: TGCGCCAGCAGCGCCGGACAGTCTAGCTCTGGAAACACCATATATTTT.

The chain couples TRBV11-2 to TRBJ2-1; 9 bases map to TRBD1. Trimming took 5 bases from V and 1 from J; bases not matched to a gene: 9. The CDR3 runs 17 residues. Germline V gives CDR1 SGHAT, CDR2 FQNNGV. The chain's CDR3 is CASSRKLGQGSYNEQFF. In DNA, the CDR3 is TGTGCCAGCAGCCGGAAGCTCGGACAGGGGTCCTACAATGAGCAGTTCTTC.

The CDR3 DNA is TGTGCCAGCAGTGAAGTAGAGATGAACACTGAAGCTTTCTTT. Translating gives CASSEVEMNTEAFF. The chain joins TRBV6-1 to TRBJ1-1, with D hard to call. V was trimmed by 1 base and J by 0 bases, leaving 6 bases between them. The CDR3 sequence is 14 residues long. Germline V gene sequence: CDR1 MNHNS, CDR2 SASEGT.

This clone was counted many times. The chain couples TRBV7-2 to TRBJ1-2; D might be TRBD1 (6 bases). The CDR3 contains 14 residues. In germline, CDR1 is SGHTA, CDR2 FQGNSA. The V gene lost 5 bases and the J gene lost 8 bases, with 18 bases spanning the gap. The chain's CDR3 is CASSPGGGREGYTF. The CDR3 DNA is TGTGCCAGCAGCCCGGGTGGGGGCCGGGAAGGCTACACCTTC. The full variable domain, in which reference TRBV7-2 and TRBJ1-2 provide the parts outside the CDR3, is GAGVSQSPSNKVTEKGKDVELRCDPISGHTALYWYRQSLGQGLEFLIYFQGNSAPDKSGLPSDRFSAERTGGSVSTLTIQRTQQEDSAVYLCASSPGGGREGYTFGSGTRLTVV.

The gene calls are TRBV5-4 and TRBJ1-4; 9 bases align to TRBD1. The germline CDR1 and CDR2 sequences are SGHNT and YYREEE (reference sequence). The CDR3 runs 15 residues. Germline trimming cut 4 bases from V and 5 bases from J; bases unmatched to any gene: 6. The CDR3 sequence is CASSTAGTGNEKLFF. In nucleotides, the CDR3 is TGTGCCAGCAGCACCGCCGGGACAGGGAATGAAAAACTGTTTTTT.

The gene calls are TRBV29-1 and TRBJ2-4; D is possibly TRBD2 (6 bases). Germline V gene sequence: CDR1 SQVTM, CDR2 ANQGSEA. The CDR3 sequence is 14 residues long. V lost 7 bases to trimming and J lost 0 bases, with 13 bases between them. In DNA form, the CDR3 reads TGCAGCGCCGCCGGGGGTCTAGCCAAAAACATTCAGTACTTC. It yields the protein CSAAGGLAKNIQYF.

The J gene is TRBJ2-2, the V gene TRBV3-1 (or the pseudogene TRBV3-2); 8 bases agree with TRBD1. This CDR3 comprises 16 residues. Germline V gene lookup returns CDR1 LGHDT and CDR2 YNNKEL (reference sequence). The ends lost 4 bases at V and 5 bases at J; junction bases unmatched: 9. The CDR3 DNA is TGTGCCAGCAGCCTCCGGACAGGGCAAAGAACCGGGGAGCTGTTTTTT. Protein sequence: CASSLRTGQRTGELFF.

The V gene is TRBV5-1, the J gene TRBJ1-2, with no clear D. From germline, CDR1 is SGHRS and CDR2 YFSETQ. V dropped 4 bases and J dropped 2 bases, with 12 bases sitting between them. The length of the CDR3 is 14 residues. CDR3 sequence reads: CASSPRDDNYGYTF. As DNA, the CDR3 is TGCGCCAGCAGCCCGAGGGATGACAACTATGGCTACACCTTC. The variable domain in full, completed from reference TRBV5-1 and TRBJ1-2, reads KAGVTQTPRYLIKTRGQQVTLSCSPISGHRSVSWYQQTPGQGLQFLFEYFSETQRNKGNFPGRFSGRQFSNSRSEMNVSTLELGDSALYLCASSPRDDNYGYTFGSGTRLTVV.

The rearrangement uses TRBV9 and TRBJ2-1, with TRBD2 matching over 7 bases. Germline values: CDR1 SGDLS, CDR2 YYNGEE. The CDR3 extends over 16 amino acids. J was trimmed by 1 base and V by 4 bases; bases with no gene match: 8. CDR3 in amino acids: CASSISGDLSYNEQFF. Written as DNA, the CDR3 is TGTGCCAGCAGCATAAGCGGGGACCTTTCCTACAATGAGCAGTTCTTC.

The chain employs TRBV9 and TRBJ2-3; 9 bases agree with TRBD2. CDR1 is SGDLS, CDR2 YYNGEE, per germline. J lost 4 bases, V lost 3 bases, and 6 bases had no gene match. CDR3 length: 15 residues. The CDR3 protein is CASSAAGGLADTQYF. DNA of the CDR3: TGTGCCAGCAGCGCCGCGGGGGGGCTCGCAGATACGCAGTATTTT.

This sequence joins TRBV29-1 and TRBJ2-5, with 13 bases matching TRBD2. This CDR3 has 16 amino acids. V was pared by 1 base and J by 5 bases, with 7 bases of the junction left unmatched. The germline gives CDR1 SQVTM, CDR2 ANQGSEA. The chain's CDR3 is CSVEAGLAGAGETQYF. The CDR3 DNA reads TGCAGCGTTGAAGCAGGACTAGCGGGGGCGGGGGAGACCCAGTACTTC.

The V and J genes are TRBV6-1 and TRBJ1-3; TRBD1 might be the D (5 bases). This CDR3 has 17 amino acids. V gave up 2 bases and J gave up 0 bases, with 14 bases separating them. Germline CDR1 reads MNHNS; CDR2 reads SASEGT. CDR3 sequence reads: CASSEYDSRLSGNTIYF. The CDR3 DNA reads TGTGCCAGCAGTGAATACGACAGCCGACTCTCTGGAAACACCATATATTTT.

The CDR3 bases are TGCGCCGGTTCCGGGGGGTCAGGGGATACGCAGTATTTT. The encoded protein is CAGSGGSGDTQYF. V is TRBV5-1 and J is TRBJ2-3; 7 nucleotides align to TRBD2. Germline V lookup: CDR1 SGHRS, CDR2 YFSETQ. The CDR3 runs to 13 residues. The V gene end was trimmed by 10 bases and the J gene end by 6 bases; junction bases not matched to a gene: 11.

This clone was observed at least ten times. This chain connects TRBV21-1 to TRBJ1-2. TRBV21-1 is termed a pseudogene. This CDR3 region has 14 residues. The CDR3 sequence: CASSTLKGASGYTF. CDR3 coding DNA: TGTGCCAGCAGTACCCTGAAAGGCGCTAGCGGCTACACCTTC.

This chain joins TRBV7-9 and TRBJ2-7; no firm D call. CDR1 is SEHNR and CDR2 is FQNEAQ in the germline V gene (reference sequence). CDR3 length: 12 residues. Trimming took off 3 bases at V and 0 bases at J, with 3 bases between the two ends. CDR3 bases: TGTGCCAGCAGCTTTAGCTCCTACGAGCAGTACTTC. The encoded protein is CASSFSSYEQYF. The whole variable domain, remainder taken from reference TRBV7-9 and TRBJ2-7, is DTGVSQNPRHKITKRGQNVTFRCDPISEHNRLYWYRQTLGQGPEFLTYFQNEAQLEKSRLLSDRFSAERPKGSFSTLEIQRTEQGDSAMYLCASSFSSYEQYFGPGTRLTVT.

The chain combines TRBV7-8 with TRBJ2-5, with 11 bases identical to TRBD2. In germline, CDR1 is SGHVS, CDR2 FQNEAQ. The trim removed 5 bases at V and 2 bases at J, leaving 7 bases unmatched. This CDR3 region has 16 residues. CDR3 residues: CASSPRLAGGQETQYF. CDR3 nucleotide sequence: TGTGCCAGCAGCCCCAGGCTAGCGGGGGGACAAGAGACCCAGTACTTC.

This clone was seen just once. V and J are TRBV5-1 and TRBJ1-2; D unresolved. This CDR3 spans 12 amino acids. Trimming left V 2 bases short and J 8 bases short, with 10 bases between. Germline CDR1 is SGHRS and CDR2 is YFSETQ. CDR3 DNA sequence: TGCGCCAGCAGCTTACTAGGGTACGGCTACACCTTC. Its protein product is CASSLLGYGYTF.

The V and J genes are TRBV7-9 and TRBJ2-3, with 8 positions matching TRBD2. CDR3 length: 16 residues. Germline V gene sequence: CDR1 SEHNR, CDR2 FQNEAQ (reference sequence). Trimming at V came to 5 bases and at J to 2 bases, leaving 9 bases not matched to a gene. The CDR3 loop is CASSPKETSATDTQYF. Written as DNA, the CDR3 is TGTGCCAGCAGCCCAAAGGAGACTAGCGCCACAGATACGCAGTATTTT.

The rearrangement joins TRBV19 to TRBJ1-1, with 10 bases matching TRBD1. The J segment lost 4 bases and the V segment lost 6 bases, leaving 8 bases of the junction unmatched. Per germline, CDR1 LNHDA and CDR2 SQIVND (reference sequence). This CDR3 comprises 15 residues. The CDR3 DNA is TGTGCCAGTAGGGGACAGGGGTATGGTGGCACTGAAGCTTTCTTT. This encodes CASRGQGYGGTEAFF.

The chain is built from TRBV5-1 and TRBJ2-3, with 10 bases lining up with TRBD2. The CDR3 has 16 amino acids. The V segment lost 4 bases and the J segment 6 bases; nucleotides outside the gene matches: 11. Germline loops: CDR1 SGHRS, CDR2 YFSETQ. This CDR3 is CASSVSGGARVDTQYF. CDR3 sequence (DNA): TGCGCCAGCAGCGTAAGCGGGGGGGCCCGGGTGGATACGCAGTATTTT.

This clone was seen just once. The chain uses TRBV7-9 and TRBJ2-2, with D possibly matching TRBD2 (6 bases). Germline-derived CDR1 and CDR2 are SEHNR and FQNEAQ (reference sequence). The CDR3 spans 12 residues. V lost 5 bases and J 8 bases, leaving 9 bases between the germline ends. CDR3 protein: CASSGEEGELFF. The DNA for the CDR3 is TGTGCCAGCAGCGGGGAGGAGGGGGAGCTGTTTTTT.

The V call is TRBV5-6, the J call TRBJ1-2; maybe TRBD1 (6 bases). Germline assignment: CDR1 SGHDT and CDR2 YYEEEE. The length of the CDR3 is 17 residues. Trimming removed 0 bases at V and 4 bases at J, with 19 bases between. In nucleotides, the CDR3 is TGTGCCAGCAGCTTGGTTGGGGGCCAGAGTCGAGTCTATGGCTACACCTTC. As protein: CASSLVGGQSRVYGYTF.

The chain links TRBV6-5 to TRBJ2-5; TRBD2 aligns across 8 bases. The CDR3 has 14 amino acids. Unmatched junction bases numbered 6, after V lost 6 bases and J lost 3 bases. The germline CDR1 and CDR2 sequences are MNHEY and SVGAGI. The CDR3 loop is CASSQLAAKETQYF. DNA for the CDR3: TGTGCCAGCAGCCAACTAGCGGCAAAAGAGACCCAGTACTTC.

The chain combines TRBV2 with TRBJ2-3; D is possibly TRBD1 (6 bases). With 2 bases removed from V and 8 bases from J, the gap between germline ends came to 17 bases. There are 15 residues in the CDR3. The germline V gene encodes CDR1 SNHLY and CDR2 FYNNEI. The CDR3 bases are TGTGCCAGCAGTGAATCGGGACAAAATTCTGGTACGCAGTATTTT. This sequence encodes CASSESGQNSGTQYF.

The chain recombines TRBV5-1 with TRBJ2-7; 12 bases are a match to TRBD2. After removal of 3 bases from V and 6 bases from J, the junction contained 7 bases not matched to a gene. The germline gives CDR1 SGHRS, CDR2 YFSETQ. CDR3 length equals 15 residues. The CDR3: CASSYPSGGASEQYF. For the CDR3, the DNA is TGCGCCAGCAGCTACCCTAGCGGGGGGGCGAGCGAGCAGTACTTC.

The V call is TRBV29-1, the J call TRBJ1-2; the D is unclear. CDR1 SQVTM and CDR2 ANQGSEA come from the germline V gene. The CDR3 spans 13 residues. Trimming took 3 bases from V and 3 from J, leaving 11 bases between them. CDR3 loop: CSVDVLRDYGYTF. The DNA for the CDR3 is TGCAGCGTTGACGTCCTTCGGGACTATGGCTACACCTTC.

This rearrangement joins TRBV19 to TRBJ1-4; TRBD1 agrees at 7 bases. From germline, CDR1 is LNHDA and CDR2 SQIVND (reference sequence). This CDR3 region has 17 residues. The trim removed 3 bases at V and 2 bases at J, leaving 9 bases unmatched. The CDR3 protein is CASSMWKGALTNEKLFF. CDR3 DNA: TGTGCCAGTAGTATGTGGAAGGGGGCGTTGACTAATGAAAAACTGTTTTTT. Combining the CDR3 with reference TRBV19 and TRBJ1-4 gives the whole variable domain DGGITQSPKYLFRKEGQNVTLSCEQNLNHDAMYWYRQDPGQGLRLIYYSQIVNDFQKGDIAEGYSVSREKKESFPLTVTSAQKNPTAFYLCASSMWKGALTNEKLFFGSGTQLSVL.

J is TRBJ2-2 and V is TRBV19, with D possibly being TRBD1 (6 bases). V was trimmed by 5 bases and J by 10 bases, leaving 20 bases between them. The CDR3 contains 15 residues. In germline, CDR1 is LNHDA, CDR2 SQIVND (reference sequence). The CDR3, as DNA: TGTGCCAGTAGTCGGTACCGGGACATTCGACAGGAGCTGTTTTTT. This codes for CASSRYRDIRQELFF.

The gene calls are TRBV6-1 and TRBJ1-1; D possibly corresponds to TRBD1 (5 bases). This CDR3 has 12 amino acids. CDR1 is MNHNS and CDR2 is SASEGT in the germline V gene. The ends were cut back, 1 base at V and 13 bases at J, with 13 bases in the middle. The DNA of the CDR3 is TGTGCCAGCAGTGAAGGGACAAGCGGGGGTTTCTTT. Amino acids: CASSEGTSGGFF.

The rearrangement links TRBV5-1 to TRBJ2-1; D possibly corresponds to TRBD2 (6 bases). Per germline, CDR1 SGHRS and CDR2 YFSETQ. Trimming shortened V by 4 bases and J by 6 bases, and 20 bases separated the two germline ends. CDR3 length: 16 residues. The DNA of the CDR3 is TGCGCCAGCAGCGTCGGCCCGGGACTCCAGGCCAATGAGCAGTTCTTC. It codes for CASSVGPGLQANEQFF.